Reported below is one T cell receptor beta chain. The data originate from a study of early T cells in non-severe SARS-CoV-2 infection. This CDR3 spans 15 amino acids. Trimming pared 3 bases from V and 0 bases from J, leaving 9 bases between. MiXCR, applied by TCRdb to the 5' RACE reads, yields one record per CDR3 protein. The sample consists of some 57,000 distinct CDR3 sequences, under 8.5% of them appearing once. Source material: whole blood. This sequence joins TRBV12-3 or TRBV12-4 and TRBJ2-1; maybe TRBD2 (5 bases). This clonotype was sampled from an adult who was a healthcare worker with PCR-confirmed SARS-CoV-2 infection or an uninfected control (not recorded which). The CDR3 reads CASSFSAGSYNEQFF. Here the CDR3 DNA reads TGTGCCAGCAGTTTTAGCGCGGGCTCCTACAATGAGCAGTTCTTC.